Below, 5 T cell receptor beta chains from the same sample are listed, as sequenced in a study of cytomegalovirus exposure and HLA in healthy donors. PCR used 60 Vbeta primers and 13 Jbeta primers. Assay: immunoSEQ multiplex PCR; the TCRdb copy retains only in-frame clones and omits some. Of about 200,000 clones in the sample, roughly 80% are singletons; the top ten hold roughly 1.6%. The material sequenced was PBMCs. The receptors stem from a woman aged 18-35 years in good health and CMV-seronegative.

A single count supports this clone. The chain uses TRBV28 and TRBJ2-7, with 9 nucleotides matching TRBD2. V gave up 6 bases and J gave up 4 bases; unmatched junction bases: 7. The CDR3 runs to 14 residues. Per the germline V gene, CDR1 is MDHEN and CDR2 is SYDVKM. The CDR3 protein is CASSRSGSGYEQYV. The CDR3 coding sequence is TGTGCCAGCAGCCGTAGCGGGAGTGGATACGAGCAGTACGTC.

The chain carries TRBV19 and TRBJ1-1; the match to TRBD1 covers 8 bases. V was pared by 4 bases and J by 0 bases, with 1 base of the junction left unmatched. The CDR3 totals 14 residues. Germline V gene data show CDR1 as LNHDA and CDR2 as SQIVND (reference sequence). CDR3 nucleotide sequence: TGTGCCAGTAGTAGACAGGGGCTGAACACTGAAGCTTTCTTT. It specifies CASSRQGLNTEAFF.

The chain has TRBV2 and TRBJ2-5; 9 bases are shared with TRBD2. The CDR3 has 18 residues. The junction had 9 bases not matched to a gene; V was cut back by 1 base and J by 0 bases. From germline, CDR1 is SNHLY and CDR2 FYNNEI. The CDR3, as DNA: TGTGCCAGCAGTGAAGTCGAGAGGACTAGCGATCACCAAGAGACCCAGTACTTC. This encodes CASSEVERTSDHQETQYF.

The chain employs TRBV5-6 and TRBJ1-2; D gene uncertain. The CDR3 extends over 11 amino acids. Per germline, CDR1 SGHDT and CDR2 YYEEEE. Trimming removed 4 bases from V and 3 bases from J, with 4 bases in between. CDR3 bases: TGTGCCAGCAGCCGAGACTATGGCTACACCTTC. It codes for CASSRDYGYTF.

The V call is TRBV29-1, the J call TRBJ1-1; D is unresolved. Trimming removed 8 bases from V and 2 bases from J, with 9 bases in between. CDR3 size: 11 residues. Germline lookup yields CDR1 SQVTM and CDR2 ANQGSEA. CDR3 bases: TGCAGCCATGAGGGAAACACTGAAGCTTTCTTT. This encodes CSHEGNTEAFF.